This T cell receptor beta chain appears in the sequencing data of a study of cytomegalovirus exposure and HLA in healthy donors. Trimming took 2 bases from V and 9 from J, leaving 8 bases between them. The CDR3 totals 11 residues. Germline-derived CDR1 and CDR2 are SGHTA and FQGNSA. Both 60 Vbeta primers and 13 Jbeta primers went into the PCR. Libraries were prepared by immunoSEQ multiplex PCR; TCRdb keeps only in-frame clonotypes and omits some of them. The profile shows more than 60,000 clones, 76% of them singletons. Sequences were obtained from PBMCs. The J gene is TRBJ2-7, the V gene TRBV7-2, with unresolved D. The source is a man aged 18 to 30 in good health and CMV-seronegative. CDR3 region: CASSLSRGQYF. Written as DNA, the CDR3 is TGTGCCAGCAGCTTATCGAGAGGGCAGTACTTC.